Sequencing of this TCR beta chain was carried out in a study of B cell selection in AIRE deficiency. General study findings and limits: Around 31% of healthy-donor shared Treg TCRbeta sequences appeared in patient Tconv cells. Shared Treg sequences were biased toward short CDR3s with few non-templated nucleotide insertions. Healthy donors alone shared under 35% of 3,500 to 4,500 Treg sequences; patients alone more than 8.5%.

In the case of this clone: Its cognate antigen is unknown.

This CDR3 is built from 15 residues. Trimming cost V 4 bases and J 4 bases; bases outside gene matches: 6. Germline CDR1 and CDR2: KGHSH and LQKENI. Conventional CD4 T cells were sorted as CD4+CD127+ cells. Control samples were from healthy, unrelated donors. Profiled with immunoSEQ multiplex PCR; TCRdb holds only in-frame clones, not every one. The profile shows about 24,000 clones, 90% to 97% of them singletons. This chain connects TRBV18 to TRBJ1-1, with 10 bases aligning to TRBD1. This receptor was obtained from a human donor in good health. What was sequenced was CD4+CD127+ conventional T cells sorted from PBMCs. The CDR3 here is CASSLTGTGVTEAFF. In nucleotides, the CDR3 is TGTGCCAGCTCACTAACCGGGACAGGGGTCACTGAAGCTTTCTTT.